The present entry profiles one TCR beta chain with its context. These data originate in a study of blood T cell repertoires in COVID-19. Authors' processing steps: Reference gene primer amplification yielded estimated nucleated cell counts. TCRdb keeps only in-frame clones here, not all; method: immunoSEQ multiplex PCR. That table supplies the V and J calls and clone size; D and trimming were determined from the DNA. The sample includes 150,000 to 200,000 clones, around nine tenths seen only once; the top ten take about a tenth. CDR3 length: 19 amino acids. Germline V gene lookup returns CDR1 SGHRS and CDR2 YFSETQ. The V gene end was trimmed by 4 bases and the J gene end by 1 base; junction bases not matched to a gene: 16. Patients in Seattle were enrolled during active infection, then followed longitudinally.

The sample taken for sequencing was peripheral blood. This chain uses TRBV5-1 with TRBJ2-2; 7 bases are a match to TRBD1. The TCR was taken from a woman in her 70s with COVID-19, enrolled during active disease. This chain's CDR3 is CASSHVTGFRGRNTGELFF. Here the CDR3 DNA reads TGCGCCAGCAGCCATGTGACAGGGTTCCGAGGGAGGAACACCGGGGAGCTGTTTTTT.